The 19 T cell receptor beta chains listed next were all sequenced from one sample in a study of T cells in Graves' hyperthyroidism and ophthalmopathy. There were TCR beta CDR3 regions amplified from RNA transcripts. During a first-round RT-PCR of the TCR CDR3, the HTBI primer set was used. TCRdb re-called the multiplex PCR reads with MiXCR, one entry per CDR3 protein. Seen here are about 380,000 distinct CDR3 sequences, under 20% observed once, and the top ten hold over 35%. The sequenced sample was blood. Source of these receptors: a man aged 18 to 30 with Graves' ophthalmopathy.

This clonotype has a count of ten or more. This chain links TRBV3-1 with TRBJ1-5; 8 bases map to TRBD1. The V and J ends lost 4 bases and 2 bases, in that order; junction bases with no gene match: 16. Germline V gives CDR1 LGHDT, CDR2 YNNKEL (reference sequence). This CDR3 region has 19 residues. The CDR3 DNA reads TGTGCCAGCAGCCCTCCAAGGGGACAGGCCGAAAATGGCAATCAGCCCCAGCATTTT. Its translation is CASSPPRGQAENGNQPQHF.

This clonotype was counted at least ten times. The chain carries TRBV12-3 or TRBV12-4 and TRBJ1-5, with D hard to call. This CDR3 has 13 residues. Trimming took off 2 bases at V and 6 bases at J, with 8 bases between the two ends. In nucleotides, the CDR3 is TGTGCCAGCAGTTTACGGGAGACTCAGCCCCAGCATTTT. Its translation: CASSLRETQPQHF.

The rearrangement joins TRBV2 to TRBJ2-3; the match to TRBD1 covers 8 bases. The CDR3 has 14 amino acids. V was clipped by 6 bases and J by 5 bases; unmatched bases: 7. Germline CDR1 SNHLY, CDR2 FYNNEI. The DNA of the CDR3 is TGTGCCAGCAGCGCGGACAGGGTTAGAGATACGCAGTATTTT. Its translation is CASSADRVRDTQYF.

The chain has TRBV18 and TRBJ2-2, with a tentative D call TRBD1 (6 bases). Germline V gives CDR1 KGHSH, CDR2 LQKENI. V was clipped by 3 bases and J by 2 bases, with 10 bases between them. The CDR3 has 15 residues. The CDR3 DNA is TGTGCCAGCTCACCCGACAGGATAAACACCGGGGAGCTGTTTTTT. Translation: CASSPDRINTGELFF.

This clonotype showed up many times. V and J are TRBV7-8 and TRBJ2-7, with D unclear. Germline CDR1 and CDR2: SGHVS and FQNEAQ. V was shortened by 1 base and J by 5 bases, with 6 bases between the two germline ends. This CDR3 is 12 amino acids long. The CDR3 nucleotides are TGTGCCAGCAGCTTAGTATCCCACGAGCAGTACTTC. Translation: CASSLVSHEQYF.

This clonotype was recorded a few times. The chain carries TRBV18 and TRBJ2-3; 9 nucleotides align to TRBD2. Trimming cost V 3 bases and J 2 bases; bases outside gene matches: 6. CDR3 size: 16 residues. CDR1 is KGHSH, CDR2 LQKENI, per germline. CDR3 sequence reads: CASSPRLAGTTDTQYF. CDR3 coding DNA: TGTGCCAGCTCACCCCGGCTAGCGGGGACCACAGATACGCAGTATTTT.

This clonotype was recorded many times. The chain joins TRBV27 to TRBJ2-1, with TRBD2 as a possible D gene (6 bases). Trimming removed 0 bases from V and 2 bases from J, with 11 bases in between. CDR3 length equals 16 residues. Germline-derived CDR1 and CDR2 are MNHEY and SMNVEV (reference sequence). CDR3 sequence reads: CASSLSGLLTYNEQFF. As DNA, the CDR3 is TGTGCCAGCAGTTTATCGGGACTCCTCACCTACAATGAGCAGTTCTTC.

The chain links TRBV5-8 to TRBJ1-3, with D uncertain. The CDR3 consists of 16 residues. V was clipped by 4 bases and J by 0 bases, with 14 bases between them. Germline CDR1 is SGHTS and CDR2 is YDEGEE. The chain's CDR3 is CASSLPTGDSGNTIYF. DNA for the CDR3: TGTGCCAGCAGCCTACCCACTGGAGACTCTGGAAACACCATATATTTT.

This clonotype was detected ten times or more. The CDR3 nucleotides read TGTGCCAGCACCCGGATTGATGAAAACACCATATATTTT. This encodes CASTRIDENTIYF. The chain uses TRBV28 and TRBJ1-3; no definite D call. Germline loops: CDR1 MDHEN, CDR2 SYDVKM. V was shortened by 7 bases and J by 6 bases, with 13 bases between the two germline ends. CDR3 length: 13 amino acids.

For the CDR3, the DNA is TGTGCCAGCAACCTGGGGGGGGGCCCAGAGACCCAGTACTTC. Residues: CASNLGGGPETQYF. This rearrangement joins TRBV12-3 or TRBV12-4 to TRBJ2-5, with D possibly matching TRBD2 (7 bases). This CDR3 is built from 14 residues. The V end lost 7 bases, the J end lost 4 bases, and 16 bases lay between the germline ends.

This clonotype was counted many times. The chain combines TRBV6-2 or TRBV6-3 with TRBJ2-7; D may be TRBD2 (5 bases). Looked up from germline, CDR1 is MNHEY and CDR2 is SVGEGT. Deletions cut 7 bases from V and 1 base from J, with 14 bases between. The length of the CDR3 is 14 residues. The CDR3 DNA follows: TGTGCCAGCAACCTCGGGGATGTTTCCTACGAGCAGTACTTC. The encoded protein is CASNLGDVSYEQYF.

In its sample, this clonotype was seen many times. This chain links TRBV4-2 with TRBJ1-6; D remains unclear. Germline V gene sequence: CDR1 LGHNA, CDR2 YNFKEQ. Trimming cost V 5 bases and J 7 bases, with 18 bases left between them. This CDR3 has 16 amino acids. Written as DNA, the CDR3 is TGTGCCAGCAGCTCCAAGAACGGAAACTACAATTCACCCCTCCACTTT. This codes for CASSSKNGNYNSPLHF.

This clonotype was seen a few times. The chain recombines TRBV10-3 with TRBJ2-7; D possibly corresponds to TRBD2 (6 bases). Germline V lookup: CDR1 ENHRY, CDR2 SYGVKD. The CDR3 runs 13 residues. The V end lost 0 bases, the J end lost 4 bases, and 7 bases lay between the germline ends. The CDR3 loop is CAISESGGYEQYF. CDR3 coding DNA: TGTGCCATCAGTGAGTCTGGAGGGTACGAGCAGTACTTC.

The chain joins TRBV4-1 to TRBJ1-2; TRBD1 is a possible D gene (5 bases). Per the germline V gene, CDR1 is MGHRA and CDR2 is YSYEKL. There are 13 residues in the CDR3. Trimming left V 2 bases short and J 8 bases short, with 12 bases between. CDR3 in DNA: TGCGCCAGCAGCCAATTGGGTAGGGACGGCTACACCTTC. Its translation: CASSQLGRDGYTF.

This clonotype showed up many times. The chain links TRBV6-1 to TRBJ1-1; 8 bases line up with TRBD1. J was trimmed by 1 base and V by 11 bases; bases with no gene match: 12. The CDR3 runs to 15 residues. Germline V CDR1 and CDR2: MNHNS, SASEGT. The CDR3 here is CAAQGAPFGNTEAFF. The CDR3 nucleotides read TGTGCCGCTCAGGGGGCCCCTTTTGGGAACACTGAAGCTTTCTTT.

This clonotype appeared many times. The chain joins TRBV5-6 to TRBJ1-2; no clear D. The germline V and J ends were trimmed by 4 bases and 8 bases, with 18 bases remaining between them. The germline gives CDR1 SGHDT, CDR2 YYEEEE. This CDR3 is built from 14 residues. Here the CDR3 DNA reads TGTGCCAGCAGCGCCTCGGGAGCCCTCTGGGGCTACACCTTC. It codes for CASSASGALWGYTF.

This clonotype was seen at least ten times. The chain couples TRBV12-3 or TRBV12-4 to TRBJ1-1, with D hard to call. The CDR3 sequence is 17 residues long. Trimming took off 5 bases at V and 3 bases at J, with 22 bases between the two ends. The CDR3 DNA sequence: TGTGCCAGCAGTCTCACCGGACTCGTTTATCAGGACACTGAAGCTTTCTTT. It is translated as CASSLTGLVYQDTEAFF.

V and J are TRBV11-2 and TRBJ1-5; D is perhaps TRBD1 (5 bases). The V end lost 6 bases, the J end lost 7 bases, and 19 bases lay between the germline ends. The CDR3 sequence is 15 residues long. Germline V gene sequence: CDR1 SGHAT, CDR2 FQNNGV. The CDR3 DNA sequence: TGTGCCAGCAGTGTAAGGGGATCCCCCAACCAGCCCCAGCATTTT. Protein: CASSVRGSPNQPQHF.

The chain is built from TRBV6-5 and TRBJ2-1; TRBD1 matches 10 bases. The CDR3 extends over 16 amino acids. Trimming removed 0 bases from V and 7 bases from J; junction bases left unmatched: 6. Per the germline V gene, CDR1 is MNHEY and CDR2 is SVGAGI. The CDR3 is CASSYSLGQGRNEQFF. DNA for the CDR3: TGTGCCAGCAGTTACTCCCTGGGACAGGGGAGAAATGAGCAGTTCTTC.